This section outlines one T cell receptor beta chain sequence together with its context. Its antigen is not identified. The sample belongs to a study of shared clonotypes between healthy human individuals. For the study at large: The cohort had a couple of women and a few men, ages 18 to 49. The study, taken as a whole, reports: Relative to clonotypes present in all four donors, those not shared had lower generation probabilities.

The method was immunoSEQ multiplex PCR; TCRdb's version includes in-frame clones alone and lacks a portion of them. Among some 2,000,000 clones listed, 85% to 95% were seen once. V shed 4 bases, J shed 1 base, and the junction held 6 bases outside the gene matches. This CDR3 spans 15 amino acids. Germline-derived CDR1 and CDR2 are GTSNPN and SVGIG (reference sequence). All donors qualified as healthy HIV-negative adults and had experienced no recent acute infections or vaccinations. Sequencing input: naive CD4+ T cells sorted from blood. Described subset: CD45RA+ positively selected. The chain carries TRBV30 and TRBJ2-5, with TRBD2 matching 10 bases. The TCR originated in a man aged 18-30 years in good health. The CDR3 region has the DNA TGTGCCTGGACCCCTGGGACTAGCGTCCAAGAGACCCAGTACTTC. Its translation is CAWTPGTSVQETQYF.